The following is a T cell receptor beta chain sequence with its context. Antigen unknown. The source of the sample is a study of blood T cells in healthy people across ages. General study points: Naive CD4+ cell counts and diversity both ran higher in long-lived than in aged donors.

The use of a sample-barcoded 5' primer and a J-beta primer mix characterized a second PCR of about 7 to 12 cycles. TCRdb itself ran the 5' RACE reads through MiXCR, one entry per CDR3 protein. Of approximately 1,100,000 distinct CDR3 sequences detected, 35% to 55% appear once; the ten largest clones hold about 19%. The CDR3 has 14 amino acids. V lost 3 bases and J 3 bases, leaving 15 bases between the germline ends. Germline V gives CDR1 DFQATT, CDR2 SNEGSKA (reference sequence). Sequencing was carried out using blood. This chain links TRBV20-1 with TRBJ2-7; D remains ambiguous. This TCR was sampled from a woman aged 55-69 years in good health. This chain's CDR3 is CSASRLVNYYEQYF. The CDR3 DNA follows: TGCAGTGCTAGTAGGCTAGTTAATTACTACGAGCAGTACTTC.